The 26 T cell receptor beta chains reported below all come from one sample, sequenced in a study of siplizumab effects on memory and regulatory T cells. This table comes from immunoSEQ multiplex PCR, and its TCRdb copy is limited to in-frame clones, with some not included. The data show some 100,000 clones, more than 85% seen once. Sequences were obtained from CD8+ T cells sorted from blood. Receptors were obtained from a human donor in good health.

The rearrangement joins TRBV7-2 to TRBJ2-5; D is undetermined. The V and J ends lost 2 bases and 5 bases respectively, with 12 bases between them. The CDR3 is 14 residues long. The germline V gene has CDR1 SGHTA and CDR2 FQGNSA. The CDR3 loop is CASSLLTPLETQYF. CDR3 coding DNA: TGTGCCAGCAGCTTACTGACACCCCTTGAGACCCAGTACTTC.

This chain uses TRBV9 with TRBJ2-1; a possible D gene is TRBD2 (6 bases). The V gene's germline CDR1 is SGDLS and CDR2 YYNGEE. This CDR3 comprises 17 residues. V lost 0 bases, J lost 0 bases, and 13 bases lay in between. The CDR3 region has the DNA TGTGCCAGCAGCGTAGGGGATAGCGGCAGCTCCTACAATGAGCAGTTCTTC. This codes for CASSVGDSGSSYNEQFF. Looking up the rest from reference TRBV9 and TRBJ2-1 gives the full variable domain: DSGVTQTPKHLITATGQRVTLRCSPRSGDLSVYWYQQSLDQGLQFLIQYYNGEERAKGNILERFSAQQFPDLHSELNLSSLELGDSALYFCASSVGDSGSSYNEQFFGPGTRLTVL.

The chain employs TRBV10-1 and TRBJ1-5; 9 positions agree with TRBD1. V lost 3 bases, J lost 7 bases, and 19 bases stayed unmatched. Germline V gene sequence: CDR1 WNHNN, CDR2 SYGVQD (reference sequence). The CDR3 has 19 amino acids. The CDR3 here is CASSESLLKTGGEGQPQHF. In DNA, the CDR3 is TGCGCCAGCAGTGAATCACTACTTAAGACAGGGGGTGAGGGGCAGCCCCAGCATTTT.

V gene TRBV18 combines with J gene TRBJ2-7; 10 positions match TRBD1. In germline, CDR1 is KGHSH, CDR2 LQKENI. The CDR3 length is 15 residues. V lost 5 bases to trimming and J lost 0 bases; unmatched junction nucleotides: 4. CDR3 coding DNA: TGTGCCAGCTCATCTCGGACAGGGGGCTCCTACGAGCAGTACTTC. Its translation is CASSSRTGGSYEQYF.

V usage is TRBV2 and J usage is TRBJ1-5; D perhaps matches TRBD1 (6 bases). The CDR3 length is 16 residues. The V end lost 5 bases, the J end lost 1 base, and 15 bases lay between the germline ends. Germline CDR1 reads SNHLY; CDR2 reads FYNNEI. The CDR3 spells CASSKTGMGSNQPQHF. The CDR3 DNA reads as TGTGCCAGCAGTAAAACAGGGATGGGGAGCAATCAGCCCCAGCATTTT.

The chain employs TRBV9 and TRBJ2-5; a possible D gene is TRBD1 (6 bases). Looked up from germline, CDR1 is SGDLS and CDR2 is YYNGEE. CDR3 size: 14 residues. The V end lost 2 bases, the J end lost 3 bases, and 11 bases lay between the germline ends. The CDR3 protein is CASSVLRGEETQYF. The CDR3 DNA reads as TGTGCCAGCAGCGTCCTCAGGGGTGAAGAGACCCAGTACTTC. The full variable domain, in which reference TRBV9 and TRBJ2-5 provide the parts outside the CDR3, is DSGVTQTPKHLITATGQRVTLRCSPRSGDLSVYWYQQSLDQGLQFLIQYYNGEERAKGNILERFSAQQFPDLHSELNLSSLELGDSALYFCASSVLRGEETQYFGPGTRLLVL.

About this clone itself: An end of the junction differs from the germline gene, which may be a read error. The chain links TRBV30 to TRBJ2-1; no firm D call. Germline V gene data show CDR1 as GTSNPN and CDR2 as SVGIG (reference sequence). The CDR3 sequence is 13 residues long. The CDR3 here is CAWGVPTAREQFF. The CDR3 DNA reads TGTGCCTGGGGTGTGCCGACCGCCCGTGAGCAGTTCTTC.

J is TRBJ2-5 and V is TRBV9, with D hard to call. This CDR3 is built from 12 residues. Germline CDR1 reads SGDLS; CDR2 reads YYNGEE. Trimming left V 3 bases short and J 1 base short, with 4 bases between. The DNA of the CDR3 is TGTGCCAGCAGCGGAGTCCAAGAGACCCAGTACTTC. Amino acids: CASSGVQETQYF.

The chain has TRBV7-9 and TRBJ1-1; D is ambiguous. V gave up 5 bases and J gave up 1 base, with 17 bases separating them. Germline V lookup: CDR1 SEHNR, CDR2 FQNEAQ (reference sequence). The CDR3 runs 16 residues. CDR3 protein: CASSPLPEERNTEAFF. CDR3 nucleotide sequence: TGTGCCAGCAGCCCCCTACCTGAGGAAAGGAACACTGAAGCTTTCTTT.

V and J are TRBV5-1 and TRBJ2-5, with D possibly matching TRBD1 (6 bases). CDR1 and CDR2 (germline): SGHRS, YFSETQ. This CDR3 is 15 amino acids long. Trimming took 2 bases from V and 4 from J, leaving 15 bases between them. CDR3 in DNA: TGCGCCAGCAGCTTCGCAGGGCAGGGGAGAGAGACCCAGTACTTC. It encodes CASSFAGQGRETQYF. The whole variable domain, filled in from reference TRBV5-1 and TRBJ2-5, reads KAGVTQTPRYLIKTRGQQVTLSCSPISGHRSVSWYQQTPGQGLQFLFEYFSETQRNKGNFPGRFSGRQFSNSRSEMNVSTLELGDSALYLCASSFAGQGRETQYFGPGTRLLVL.

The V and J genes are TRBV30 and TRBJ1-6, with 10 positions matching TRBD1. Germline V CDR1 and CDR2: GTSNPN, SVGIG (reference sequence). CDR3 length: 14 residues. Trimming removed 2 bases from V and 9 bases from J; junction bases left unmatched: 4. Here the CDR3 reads CAWSLGQGSSPLHF. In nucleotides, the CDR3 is TGTGCCTGGAGTTTGGGACAGGGGTCTTCACCCCTCCACTTT.

CDR3 loop: CASSQAGRVGQFF. Written as DNA, the CDR3 is TGCGCCAGCAGCCAAGCGGGGCGGGTCGGGCAGTTCTTC. The gene calls are TRBV4-1 and TRBJ2-1; D tentatively reads TRBD1 or TRBD2 (5 bases each). Germline-derived CDR1 and CDR2 are MGHRA and YSYEKL. The CDR3 is made up of 13 amino acids. V was clipped by 1 base and J by 12 bases, with 13 bases between them.

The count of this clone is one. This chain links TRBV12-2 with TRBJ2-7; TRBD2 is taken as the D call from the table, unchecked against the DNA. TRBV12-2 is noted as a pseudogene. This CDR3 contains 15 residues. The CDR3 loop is CASRLASSGSYEQYF. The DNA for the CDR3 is TGTGCAAGTCGCTTAGCTAGTAGCGGGAGCTACGAGCAGTACTTC.

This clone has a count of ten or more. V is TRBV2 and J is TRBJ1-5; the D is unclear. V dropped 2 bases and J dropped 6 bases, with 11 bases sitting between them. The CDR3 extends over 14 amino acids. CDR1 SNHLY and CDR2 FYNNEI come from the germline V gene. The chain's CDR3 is CASSEFEYGQPQHF. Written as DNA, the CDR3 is TGTGCCAGCAGTGAATTCGAATATGGTCAGCCCCAGCATTTT. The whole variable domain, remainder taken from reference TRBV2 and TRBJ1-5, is EPEVTQTPSHQVTQMGQEVILRCVPISNHLYFYWYRQILGQKVEFLVSFYNNEISEKSEIFDDQFSVERPDGSNFTLKIRSTKLEDSAMYFCASSEFEYGQPQHFGDGTRLSIL.

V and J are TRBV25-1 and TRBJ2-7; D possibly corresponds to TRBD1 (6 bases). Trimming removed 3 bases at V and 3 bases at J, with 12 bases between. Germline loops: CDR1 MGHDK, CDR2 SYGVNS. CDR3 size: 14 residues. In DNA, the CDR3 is TGTGCCAGCAGTGATTCCAACAGGGACTACGAGCAGTACTTC. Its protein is CASSDSNRDYEQYF.

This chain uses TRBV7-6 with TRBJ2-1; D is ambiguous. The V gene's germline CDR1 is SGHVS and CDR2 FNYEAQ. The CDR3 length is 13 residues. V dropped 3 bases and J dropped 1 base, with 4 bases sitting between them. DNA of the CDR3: TGTGCCAGCAGCTTTTCTTCCTACAATGAGCAGTTCTTC. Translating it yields CASSFSSYNEQFF.

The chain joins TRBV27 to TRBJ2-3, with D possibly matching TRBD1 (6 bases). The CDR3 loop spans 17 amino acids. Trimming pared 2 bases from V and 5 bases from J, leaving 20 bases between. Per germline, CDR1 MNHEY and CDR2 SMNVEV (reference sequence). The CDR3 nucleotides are TGTGCCAGCAGTTTAATCCCGATCGGGACAAACCAAGATACGCAGTATTTT. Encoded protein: CASSLIPIGTNQDTQYF.

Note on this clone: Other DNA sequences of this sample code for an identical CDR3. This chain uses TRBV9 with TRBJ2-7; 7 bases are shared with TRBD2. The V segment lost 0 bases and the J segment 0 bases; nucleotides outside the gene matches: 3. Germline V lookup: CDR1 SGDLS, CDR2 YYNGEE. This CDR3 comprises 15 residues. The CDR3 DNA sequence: TGTGCCAGCAGCGTAGAAGCGGGGAGCTCCTACGAGCAGTACTTC. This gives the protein CASSVEAGSSYEQYF.

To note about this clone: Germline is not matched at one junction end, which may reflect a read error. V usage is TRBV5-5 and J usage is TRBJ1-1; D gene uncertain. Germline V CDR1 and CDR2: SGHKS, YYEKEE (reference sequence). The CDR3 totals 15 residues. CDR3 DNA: TGTGCCAGCAGCTTGAGTTCCTATAGGAACATTGAAGCTTTCTTT. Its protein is CASSLSSYRNIEAFF.

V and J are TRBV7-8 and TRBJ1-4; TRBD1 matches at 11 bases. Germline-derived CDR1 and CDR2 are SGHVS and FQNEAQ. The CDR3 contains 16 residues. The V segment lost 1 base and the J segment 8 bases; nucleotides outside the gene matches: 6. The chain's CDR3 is CASSLEGQGVEEKLFF. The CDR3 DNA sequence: TGTGCCAGCAGCTTAGAGGGACAGGGGGTTGAAGAAAAACTGTTTTTT.

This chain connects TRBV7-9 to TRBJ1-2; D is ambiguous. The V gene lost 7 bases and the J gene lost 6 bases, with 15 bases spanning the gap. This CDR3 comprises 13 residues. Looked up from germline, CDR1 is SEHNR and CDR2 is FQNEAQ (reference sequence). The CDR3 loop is CASNPPDGDGYTF. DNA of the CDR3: TGTGCCAGCAACCCCCCGGACGGCGATGGCTACACCTTC.

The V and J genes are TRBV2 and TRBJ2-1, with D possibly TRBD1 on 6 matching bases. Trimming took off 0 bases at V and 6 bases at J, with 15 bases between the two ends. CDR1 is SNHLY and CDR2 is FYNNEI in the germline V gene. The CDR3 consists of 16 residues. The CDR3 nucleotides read TGTGCCAGCAGTGAAGCGCAGGGGATGGCGAGCAATGAGCAGTTCTTC. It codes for CASSEAQGMASNEQFF. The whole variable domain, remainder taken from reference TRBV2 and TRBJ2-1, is EPEVTQTPSHQVTQMGQEVILRCVPISNHLYFYWYRQILGQKVEFLVSFYNNEISEKSEIFDDQFSVERPDGSNFTLKIRSTKLEDSAMYFCASSEAQGMASNEQFFGPGTRLTVL.

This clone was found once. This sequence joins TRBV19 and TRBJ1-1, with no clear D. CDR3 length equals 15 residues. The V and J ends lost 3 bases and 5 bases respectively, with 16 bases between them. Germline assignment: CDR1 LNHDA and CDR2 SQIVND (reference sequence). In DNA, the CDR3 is TGTGCCAGTAGTATTTCTTTCTCCGGGTATACTGAAGCTTTCTTT. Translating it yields CASSISFSGYTEAFF.

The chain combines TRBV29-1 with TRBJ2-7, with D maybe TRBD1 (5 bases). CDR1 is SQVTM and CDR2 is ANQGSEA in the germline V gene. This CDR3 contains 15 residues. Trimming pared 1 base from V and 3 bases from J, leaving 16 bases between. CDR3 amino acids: CSVEVGHPQVYEQYF. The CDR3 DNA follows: TGCAGCGTTGAAGTCGGACACCCGCAGGTCTACGAGCAGTACTTC.

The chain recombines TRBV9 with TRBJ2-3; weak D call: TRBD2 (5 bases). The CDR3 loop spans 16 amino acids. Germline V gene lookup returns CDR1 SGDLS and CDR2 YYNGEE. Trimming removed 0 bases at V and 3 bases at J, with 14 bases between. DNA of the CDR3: TGTGCCAGCAGCGTAGATCGAGGGAGATCAACAGATACGCAGTATTTT. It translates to CASSVDRGRSTDTQYF.

The CDR3: CASSLSGQAISYEQYF. In DNA, the CDR3 is TGTGCCAGCAGTTTATCCGGGCAGGCGATCTCCTACGAGCAGTACTTC. This chain joins TRBV27 and TRBJ2-5; D remains ambiguous. With the DNA end fitting TRBJ2-7 better, the J assignment may be wrong. This CDR3 has 16 residues. Germline V gene data show CDR1 as MNHEY and CDR2 as SMNVEV (reference sequence).